These 18 T cell receptor beta chains were all obtained from the same sample, sequenced in a study of T cell responses to AZD1222 COVID-19 vaccine. Assay used: immunoSEQ multiplex PCR; TCRdb lists only in-frame clones, some missing. The top ten hold approximately 6.3% of the sample, which has 150,000 or so clones, less than 95% seen once. The sample consisted of peripheral blood, taken 28 days after the second AZD1222 dose. These receptors were obtained from an adult who received the AZD1222 COVID-19 vaccine.

CDR3: CASSREGASTDTQYF. DNA for the CDR3: TGTGCCAGTAGTAGGGAGGGGGCTAGCACAGATACGCAGTATTTT. The J gene is TRBJ2-3, the V gene TRBV19; possibly TRBD1 or TRBD2 for D (7 bases each). Germline V gene data show CDR1 as LNHDA and CDR2 as SQIVND (reference sequence). The CDR3 is 15 residues long. V lost 4 bases and J lost 0, with 11 bases in between.

V is TRBV7-2 and J is TRBJ2-5, with 8 bases fitting TRBD2. Per germline, CDR1 SGHTA and CDR2 FQGNSA. V gave up 6 bases and J gave up 6 bases; unmatched junction bases: 12. The CDR3 is made up of 15 amino acids. The CDR3 reads CASSPVRGGGKTQYF. The CDR3 DNA is TGTGCCAGCAGTCCCGTCCGGGGGGGCGGTAAGACCCAGTACTTC.

J is TRBJ2-1 and V is TRBV10-3; 12 nucleotides line up with TRBD2. With 3 bases clipped from V and 7 bases from J, the junction kept 10 bases outside the gene matches. The CDR3 loop spans 17 amino acids. Germline-derived CDR1 and CDR2 are ENHRY and SYGVKD. CDR3 sequence reads: CAISDRASGRALNEQFF. The CDR3 nucleotides are TGTGCCATCAGTGATCGCGCTAGCGGGAGGGCCCTGAATGAGCAGTTCTTC.

The J gene is TRBJ1-6, the V gene TRBV6-5; D might be TRBD1 (5 bases). This CDR3 contains 14 residues. The germline gives CDR1 MNHEY, CDR2 SVGAGI. Trimming pared 2 bases from V and 10 bases from J, leaving 12 bases between. This CDR3 is CASSYQGSGSPLHF. DNA for the CDR3: TGTGCCAGCAGTTACCAGGGTTCAGGATCACCCCTCCACTTT.

The chain links TRBV19 to TRBJ2-3; possible D gene TRBD2, 6 bases. The CDR3 length is 15 residues. Germline V gene data show CDR1 as LNHDA and CDR2 as SQIVND (reference sequence). V dropped 1 base and J dropped 1 base, with 9 bases sitting between them. Here the CDR3 reads CASSIVGSGTDTQYF. CDR3 DNA: TGTGCCAGTAGTATAGTCGGGAGTGGCACAGATACGCAGTATTTT.

The chain links TRBV28 to TRBJ2-7, with 8 bases aligning to TRBD2. Germline V gene data show CDR1 as MDHEN and CDR2 as SYDVKM. The CDR3 has 15 amino acids. The trim removed 3 bases at V and 0 bases at J, leaving 4 bases unmatched. CDR3 region: CASSFTGTSSYEQYF. The CDR3 DNA reads as TGTGCCAGCAGTTTTACCGGGACTAGCTCCTACGAGCAGTACTTC.

V is TRBV9 and J is TRBJ1-3; D is undetermined. The germline V gene encodes CDR1 SGDLS and CDR2 YYNGEE. Trimming shortened V by 0 bases and J by 0 bases, and 13 bases separated the two germline ends. The CDR3 is made up of 17 amino acids. The CDR3 sequence: CASSVELGVVSGNTIYF. CDR3 DNA: TGTGCCAGCAGCGTAGAGCTGGGCGTAGTCTCTGGAAACACCATATATTTT. Complete variable domain (other parts from reference TRBV9 and TRBJ1-3): DSGVTQTPKHLITATGQRVTLRCSPRSGDLSVYWYQQSLDQGLQFLIQYYNGEERAKGNILERFSAQQFPDLHSELNLSSLELGDSALYFCASSVELGVVSGNTIYFGEGSWLTVV.

The chain is built from TRBV9 and TRBJ1-1; the match to TRBD1 covers 9 bases. V was clipped by 4 bases and J by 10 bases; unmatched bases: 14. Looked up from germline, CDR1 is SGDLS and CDR2 is YYNGEE. The CDR3 loop spans 15 amino acids. The CDR3 DNA reads TGTGCCAGCAGCCCTCAAGTCCCGGGACAGGGTGGAGCTTTCTTT. Translating gives CASSPQVPGQGGAFF.

V usage is TRBV19 and J usage is TRBJ1-2; unclear D gene. CDR3 length: 15 residues. V gave up 7 bases and J gave up 4 bases, with 19 bases separating them. CDR1 is LNHDA and CDR2 is SQIVND in the germline V gene (reference sequence). The CDR3 region is CASTPYEGRSYGYTF. The CDR3 DNA reads TGTGCCAGTACCCCCTACGAGGGTAGGAGCTATGGCTACACCTTC.

The chain recombines TRBV2 with TRBJ1-5; 9 positions agree with TRBD1. CDR3 length: 17 residues. The trim removed 5 bases at V and 5 bases at J, leaving 13 bases unmatched. CDR1 is SNHLY and CDR2 is FYNNEI in the germline V gene. Here the CDR3 DNA reads TGTGCCAGCAGTATTTCTACGACAGGGGGAGCTTATCAGCCCCAGCATTTT. It translates to CASSISTTGGAYQPQHF.

This clone occurred once. J is TRBJ2-7 and V is TRBV28; the D gene is possibly TRBD2 (5 bases). The CDR3 runs 13 residues. Trimming removed 7 bases at V and 0 bases at J, with 10 bases between. Germline V CDR1 and CDR2: MDHEN, SYDVKM. CDR3 DNA sequence: TGTGCCAGCACCATGACTAACTCCTACGAGCAGTACTTC. Amino acid sequence: CASTMTNSYEQYF.

This chain connects TRBV12-3 or TRBV12-4 to TRBJ1-1; a weak D match, TRBD1 (6 bases). V lost 2 bases and J lost 7, with 11 bases in between. This CDR3 comprises 13 residues. This CDR3 reads CASSLMGAGEAFF. CDR3 bases: TGTGCCAGCAGTTTAATGGGGGCAGGTGAAGCTTTCTTT.

The chain is built from TRBV19 and TRBJ1-5; D remains ambiguous. This CDR3 contains 13 residues. Germline loops: CDR1 LNHDA, CDR2 SQIVND (reference sequence). V lost 8 bases to trimming and J lost 6 bases, with 14 bases between them. This chain's CDR3 is CASSLTSGQPQHF. The CDR3, as DNA: TGTGCCAGTTCGTTGACAAGTGGTCAGCCCCAGCATTTT. The full variable domain, in which reference TRBV19 and TRBJ1-5 provide the parts outside the CDR3, is DGGITQSPKYLFRKEGQNVTLSCEQNLNHDAMYWYRQDPGQGLRLIYYSQIVNDFQKGDIAEGYSVSREKKESFPLTVTSAQKNPTAFYLCASSLTSGQPQHFGDGTRLSIL.

The chain joins TRBV6-5 to TRBJ1-2; D is unresolved. The CDR3 loop spans 12 amino acids. From germline, CDR1 is MNHEY and CDR2 SVGAGI. V was shortened by 0 bases and J by 5 bases, with 4 bases between the two germline ends. For the CDR3, the DNA is TGTGCCAGCAGTTACTCGAGTTATGGCTACACCTTC. As protein: CASSYSSYGYTF.

The CDR3 spells CASSQGRINNQPQHF. CDR3 DNA: TGTGCCAGCAGCCAGGGACGGATCAACAATCAGCCCCAGCATTTT. The chain has TRBV5-8 and TRBJ1-5, with TRBD1 as a possible D gene (5 bases). CDR3 length: 15 residues. Trimming took 4 bases from V and 3 from J, leaving 14 bases between them. Germline CDR1 SGHTS, CDR2 YDEGEE.

This clone was seen only once. The sample carries other DNA sequences with the same CDR3. This rearrangement joins TRBV19 to TRBJ2-7, with TRBD1 matching over 7 bases. Germline V gene sequence: CDR1 LNHDA, CDR2 SQIVND (reference sequence). Trimming cost V 1 base and J 4 bases; bases outside gene matches: 1. The CDR3 sequence is 13 residues long. The CDR3 DNA follows: TGTGCCAGTAGTATAGGACAGGGTTACGAGCAGTACTTC. Translation gives CASSIGQGYEQYF.

J is TRBJ2-3 and V is TRBV5-1, with D possibly matching TRBD2 (7 bases). Per germline, CDR1 SGHRS and CDR2 YFSETQ. The CDR3 spans 16 residues. V was clipped by 1 base and J by 4 bases, with 16 bases between them. The CDR3 DNA follows: TGCGCCAGCAGCTTGCAGGGGAGGGCTACCTCAGATACGCAGTATTTT. Its translation is CASSLQGRATSDTQYF.

V usage is TRBV18 and J usage is TRBJ2-7, with a weak D call TRBD1 (5 bases). CDR1 KGHSH and CDR2 LQKENI come from the germline V gene. Deletions cut 2 bases from V and 2 bases from J, with 7 bases between. The CDR3 is made up of 13 amino acids. The CDR3 loop is CASSPVDTYEQYF. The DNA for the CDR3 is TGTGCCAGCTCACCAGTGGACACCTACGAGCAGTACTTC.